This is a list of T cell receptor beta chains from one sample in a study of identical twins. MiXCR was run by TCRdb on the 5' RACE reads, yielding one entry per CDR3 protein. The sample lists about 200,000 distinct CDR3 sequences, 6% to 9% seen once, with 1.9% in the top ten. This sample was also put to use in a study of yellow fever vaccine responses in identical twins.

Input material: memory (CD45RO+) T cells sorted from blood. Receptors were obtained from a woman younger than 35 in good health. Each CDR3 is given with its conserved first and last residue. A D gene is named only where the DNA matches it firmly. Clone size is given for some rows only: seen once, a few or many times, or a class if the clone is expanded.

clone_size d_call j_call v_call cdr3_length cdr3_nt cdr3_aa
few NA TRBJ2-1 TRBV4-3 16 TGCGCCAGCAGCCAAGAGGCCGGGGGTCGAAACAATGAGCAGTTCTTC CASSQEAGGRNNEQFF
many NA TRBJ2-3 TRBV5-1 11 TGCGCCAGCAGGTTAGAAGATACGCAGTATTTT CASRLEDTQYF
NA NA TRBJ2-1 TRBV6-2/TRBV6-3 15 TGTGCCAGCAGTTACGTGGACTCTTCCTACAATGAGCAGTTCTTC CASSYVDSSYNEQFF
NA TRBD1 TRBJ2-5 TRBV5-6 13 TGTGCCAGCAGCCGGGACAGGGGGAAGACCCAGTACTTC CASSRDRGKTQYF
NA NA TRBJ2-5 TRBV20-1 14 TGCAGTGCTAGCGGGGCGGGAATCCAAGAGACCCAGTACTTC CSASGAGIQETQYF
few NA TRBJ1-4 TRBV6-5 15 TGTGCCAGCAGTTACTCGACCGGGCCACGGGAAAAACTGTTTTTT CASSYSTGPREKLFF
many NA TRBJ2-2 TRBV3-1 13 TGTGCCAGCAGCCAACAGATTTCCGGGGAGCTGTTTTTT CASSQQISGELFF
many NA TRBJ2-5 TRBV7-2 15 TGTGCCAGCAGCTACCCCCTGACGAGTAAAGAGACCCAGTACTTC CASSYPLTSKETQYF
few NA TRBJ2-7 TRBV6-5 15 TGTGCCAGCAGTTACTCGGCGGGGGCCTCCTACGAGCAGTACTTC CASSYSAGASYEQYF
NA NA TRBJ2-1 TRBV10-3 13 TGTGCCAACGGGGAGACTAGTGACCGGGAGCAGTTCTTC CANGETSDREQFF
NA TRBD2 TRBJ2-2 TRBV4-1 17 TGCGCCAGCAGCCCCGTGGATATGGGACTAGCGTCCGGGGAGCTGTTTTTT CASSPVDMGLASGELFF
many TRBD2 TRBJ2-7 TRBV7-2 15 TGTGCCAGCAGCTTAGAGGGCGGGAGTGCCTACGAGCAGTACTTC CASSLEGGSAYEQYF
many NA TRBJ2-7 TRBV2 15 TGTGCCAGCAGTAAGTACAGCCCGAGCTCCTACGAGCAGTACTTC CASSKYSPSSYEQYF
many TRBD2 TRBJ2-6 TRBV6-5 19 TGTGCCAGCAGTTACTCGACTAGCGGGAGTTCTTCTGGGGCCAACGTCCTGACTTTC CASSYSTSGSSSGANVLTF
NA NA TRBJ1-1 TRBV7-9 14 NA CASILGAGGFEAFF
few NA TRBJ1-2 TRBV11-2 13 TGTGCCAGCAGCCCCGACAGAGGTTATGGCTACACCTTC CASSPDRGYGYTF
NA NA TRBJ2-7 TRBV9 15 TGTGCCAGCAGCGTAGCCCCGGCAGGGGCAAACGAGCAGTACTTC CASSVAPAGANEQYF
NA TRBD2 TRBJ2-6 TRBV6-5 17 TGTGCCAGCAGTTACGGACTAGCGGGGTCTGGGGCCAACGTCCTGACTTTC CASSYGLAGSGANVLTF
NA TRBD2 TRBJ2-2 TRBV20-1 13 TGCAGTGCTACTAGCGGGGGGGCCGGGGAGCTGTTTTTT CSATSGGAGELFF
few NA TRBJ2-3 TRBV7-2 13 TGTGCCAGCAGCTTCGCCGAAGAGGGTACGCAGTATTTT CASSFAEEGTQYF
few TRBD2 TRBJ2-5 TRBV18 14 TGTGCCAGCTCACCGACTCGGGGGGGAGAGACCCAGTACTTC CASSPTRGGETQYF
few NA TRBJ2-1 TRBV3-1 12 TGTGCCAGCAGCCTACATTACAATGAGCAGTTCTTC CASSLHYNEQFF
few NA TRBJ2-3 TRBV20-1 15 TGCAGTGCTAGAGATGGCCAGGGAGGCACAGATACGCAGTATTTT CSARDGQGGTDTQYF
NA NA TRBJ2-1 TRBV5-1 14 TGCGCCAGCAGCCGGAGGGTGGGTATAGATGAGCAGTTCTTT CASSRRVGIDEQFF
many TRBD1 TRBJ2-4 TRBV11-1 18 TGTGCCAGCAGCTTGGACGGGACAGGGGTCAGTTCCAAAAACATTCAGTACTTC CASSLDGTGVSSKNIQYF